This entry concerns a single TCR beta chain. Its antigen is unknown. These data belong to a study of graft-versus-host responses after intestinal transplantation. Study results and caveats: Within the allografts of patients who had graft-donor T cell macrochimerism, graft-versus-host to host-versus-graft clonal ratios were high. Recipient marrow held GvH clones, some first seen in ileum or blood.

V lost 0 bases to trimming and J lost 3 bases; unmatched junction nucleotides: 8. This CDR3 spans 18 amino acids. Germline V gene lookup returns CDR1 SGHVS and CDR2 FQNEAQ. Produced via immunoSEQ multiplex PCR; TCRdb's table is partial and in-frame only. In the table there are tens of thousands of clones, 85% to 95% of which are singletons. This receptor was obtained from a human donor who received an intestinal transplant. The source was unstimulated CD8+ T cells sorted from spleen or lymph node cells, collected before intestinal transplant. This chain joins TRBV7-8 and TRBJ2-7; 13 bases match TRBD2. CDR3 region: CASSLAIQGLAGNYEQYF. In DNA, the CDR3 is TGTGCCAGCAGCTTAGCTATCCAGGGACTAGCGGGAAACTACGAGCAGTACTTC.